What follows are 14 T cell receptor beta chains derived from one specimen sequenced in a study of a mutant IDH1 vaccine in newly diagnosed glioma. The time point: week 23, last vaccination. Doses comprised 300 ug of mutant IDH1 20-mer peptide each, plus topical imiquimod. No antigen is known for these receptors. The repertoire was sequenced with immunoSEQ multiplex PCR; TCRdb's copy has only in-frame clones and lacks some. Counted here are roughly 74,000 clones, roughly 85% occurring once; the ten biggest clones make up roughly 2%. The source was PBMCs, collected from a glioma patient whose treatment included an IDH1 peptide vaccine. The receptors originated from a man between 25 and 39 years old with glioma. Some clones in this sample may be carry-over from other donors' samples.

The chain is built from TRBV30 and TRBJ2-3, with 7 bases lining up with TRBD2. The germline V gene has CDR1 GTSNPN and CDR2 SVGIG (reference sequence). This CDR3 region has 17 residues. With 3 bases clipped from V and 2 bases from J, the junction kept 14 bases outside the gene matches. CDR3 in amino acids: CAWRSGRVSGYTDTQYF. DNA for the CDR3: TGTGCCTGGAGGTCTGGTCGGGTTAGCGGGTACACAGATACGCAGTATTTT.

The rearrangement links TRBV27 to TRBJ1-5; D is unclear. CDR1 and CDR2 from the germline V gene are MNHEY and SMNVEV (reference sequence). The V gene lost 3 bases and the J gene lost 0 bases, with 6 bases spanning the gap. There are 14 residues in the CDR3. This CDR3 reads CASSLGVSNQPQHF. The CDR3 region has the DNA TGTGCCAGCAGTTTGGGAGTTAGCAATCAGCCCCAGCATTTT.

The chain carries TRBV9 and TRBJ2-5; D is perhaps TRBD1 (5 bases). The germline gives CDR1 SGDLS, CDR2 YYNGEE. This CDR3 has 14 amino acids. V gave up 4 bases and J gave up 1 base, with 11 bases separating them. CDR3 loop: CASSPRQFQETQYF. Here the CDR3 DNA reads TGTGCCAGCAGCCCCAGACAGTTCCAAGAGACCCAGTACTTC.

This rearrangement joins TRBV6-5 to TRBJ2-2, with 7 nucleotides matching TRBD1. Trimming at V came to 5 bases and at J to 11 bases, leaving 2 bases not matched to a gene. The germline V gene encodes CDR1 MNHEY and CDR2 SVGAGI. CDR3 size: 11 residues. The CDR3: CASSTGVELFF. Written as DNA, the CDR3 is TGTGCCAGCAGTACAGGGGTAGAGCTGTTTTTT.

The chain carries TRBV4-1 and TRBJ2-1; 9 positions agree with TRBD2. V dropped 5 bases and J dropped 9; count of bases not matched to a gene: 17. Germline values: CDR1 MGHRA, CDR2 YSYEKL. The CDR3 sequence is 17 residues long. The CDR3 bases are TGCGCCAGCAGCACCGTTCTAGCGGGGCCCATTGGGGGTGAGCAGTTCTTC. Amino acids: CASSTVLAGPIGGEQFF.

As concerns this clone: The sample contains more than one DNA sequence encoding this CDR3. The rearrangement joins TRBV7-9 to TRBJ1-4; D not certain. V lost 5 bases and J 0 bases, leaving 10 bases between the germline ends. The CDR3 sequence is 15 residues long. Germline loops: CDR1 SEHNR, CDR2 FQNEAQ (reference sequence). CDR3 residues: CASSRHTTTNEKLFF. The CDR3 nucleotides are TGTGCCAGCAGCCGTCACACTACAACTAATGAAAAACTGTTTTTT. The entire variable domain, with the rest obtained from reference TRBV7-9 and TRBJ1-4, is as follows: DTGVSQNPRHKITKRGQNVTFRCDPISEHNRLYWYRQTLGQGPEFLTYFQNEAQLEKSRLLSDRFSAERPKGSFSTLEIQRTEQGDSAMYLCASSRHTTTNEKLFFGSGTQLSVL.

The CDR3 region has the DNA TGTGCCAGTAGTATAGCCCCGTTGGGGGGGGGACGGGAGACCCAGTACTTC. It codes for CASSIAPLGGGRETQYF. This rearrangement joins TRBV19 to TRBJ2-5, with 7 bases fitting TRBD2. Germline CDR1 LNHDA, CDR2 SQIVND (reference sequence). V trimming: 1 base; J trimming: 5 bases; junction bases outside the gene matches: 13. The CDR3 totals 17 residues.

V gene TRBV10-3 combines with J gene TRBJ1-5, with D tentatively TRBD1 (5 bases). CDR3 size: 16 residues. Trimming removed 0 bases from V and 4 bases from J, with 13 bases in between. Germline V gene sequence: CDR1 ENHRY, CDR2 SYGVKD. DNA of the CDR3: TGTGCCATCAGTGAGTCGAGGGACCGGGCAAATCAGCCCCAGCATTTT. This gives the protein CAISESRDRANQPQHF.

V usage is TRBV6-1 and J usage is TRBJ2-3; 7 bases align to TRBD2. CDR1 and CDR2 (germline): MNHNS, SASEGT. Trimming took 7 bases from V and 2 from J; bases not matched to a gene: 9. The CDR3 length is 15 residues. The CDR3 DNA reads TGTGCCAGCAATCCCGCTAGCGGACTCACAGATACGCAGTATTTT. Translated: CASNPASGLTDTQYF.

This sequence joins TRBV9 and TRBJ2-5; D might be TRBD2 (7 bases). Germline V gene data show CDR1 as SGDLS and CDR2 as YYNGEE. The length of the CDR3 is 16 residues. V lost 0 bases and J 5 bases, leaving 17 bases between the germline ends. The CDR3, as DNA: TGTGCCAGCAGCGTAGGGATCACAGGGCGGGAGGAGACCCAGTACTTC. Translated: CASSVGITGREETQYF.

V is TRBV2 and J is TRBJ1-5; D perhaps matches TRBD1 (5 bases). The germline V and J ends were trimmed by 6 bases and 4 bases, with 13 bases remaining between them. Germline V gene sequence: CDR1 SNHLY, CDR2 FYNNEI. The CDR3 runs to 14 residues. The CDR3 bases are TGTGCCAGCAGCAAGGAAACAGGTAATCAGCCCCAGCATTTT. It encodes CASSKETGNQPQHF.

A remark on this clone: The sample contains more than one DNA sequence encoding this CDR3. The CDR3: CASSFGGNAEAFF. The DNA for the CDR3 is TGTGCCAGCAGTTTCGGGGGAAATGCTGAAGCTTTCTTT. The chain recombines TRBV27 with TRBJ1-1; a weak D match, TRBD1 (5 bases). The CDR3 spans 13 residues. V lost 3 bases and J lost 6, with 11 bases in between. Germline V gives CDR1 MNHEY, CDR2 SMNVEV (reference sequence).

The sample holds a few counts of this clone. V usage is TRBV25-1 and J usage is TRBJ1-1; 7 bases match TRBD1. Per germline, CDR1 MGHDK and CDR2 SYGVNS. Trimming cost V 4 bases and J 0 bases; bases outside gene matches: 8. The CDR3 consists of 16 residues. The CDR3 spells CASSGQGALMNTEAFF. In DNA form, the CDR3 reads TGTGCCAGCAGTGGACAGGGTGCGCTTATGAACACTGAAGCTTTCTTT.

The chain couples TRBV2 to TRBJ2-5; unclear D gene. From germline, CDR1 is SNHLY and CDR2 FYNNEI. V shed 4 bases and J shed 6 bases, with 6 bases lying between them. This CDR3 comprises 11 residues. CDR3 sequence reads: CASSGSKTQYF. The CDR3 DNA is TGTGCCAGCAGTGGATCAAAGACCCAGTACTTC.